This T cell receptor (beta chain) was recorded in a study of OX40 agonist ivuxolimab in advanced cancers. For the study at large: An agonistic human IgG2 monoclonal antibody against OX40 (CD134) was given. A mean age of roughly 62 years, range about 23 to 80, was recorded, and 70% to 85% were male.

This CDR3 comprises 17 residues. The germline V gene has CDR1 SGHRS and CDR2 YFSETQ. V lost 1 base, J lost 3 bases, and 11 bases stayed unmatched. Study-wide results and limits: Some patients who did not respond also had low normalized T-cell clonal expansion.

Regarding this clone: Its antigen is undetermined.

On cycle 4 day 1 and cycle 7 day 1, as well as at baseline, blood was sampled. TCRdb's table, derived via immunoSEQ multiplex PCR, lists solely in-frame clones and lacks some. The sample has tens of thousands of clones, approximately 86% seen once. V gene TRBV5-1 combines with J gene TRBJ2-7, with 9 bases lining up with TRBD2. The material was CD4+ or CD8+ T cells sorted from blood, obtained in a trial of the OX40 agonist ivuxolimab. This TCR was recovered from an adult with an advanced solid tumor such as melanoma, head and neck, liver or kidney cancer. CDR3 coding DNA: TGCGCCAGCAGCTTGCTTATTAGCGGGGGTCCCCTCTACGAGCAGTACTTC. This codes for CASSLLISGGPLYEQYF.